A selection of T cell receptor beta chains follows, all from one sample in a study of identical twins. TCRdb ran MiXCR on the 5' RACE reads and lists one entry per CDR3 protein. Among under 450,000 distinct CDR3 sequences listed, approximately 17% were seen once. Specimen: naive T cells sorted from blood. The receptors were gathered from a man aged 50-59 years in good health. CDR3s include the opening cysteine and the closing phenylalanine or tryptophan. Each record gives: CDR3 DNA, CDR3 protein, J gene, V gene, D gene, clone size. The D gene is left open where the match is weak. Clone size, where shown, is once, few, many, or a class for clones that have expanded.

TGTGCCACCAGTGAAGATCAGGGGAGTAGGGGCTACACCTTC,CATSEDQGSRGYTF,TRBJ1-2,TRBV24-1,-,-
TGTGCCACCAGCATCAGAGATACAGATACGCAGTATTTT,CATSIRDTDTQYF,TRBJ2-3,TRBV15,-,many
TGCGCCAGCACCCAGGGGGGGATCCCAAGCACAGATACGCAGTATTTT,CASTQGGIPSTDTQYF,TRBJ2-3,TRBV5-1,-,few
TGTGCCAGCAGCCCCCGGGACAGACCTAATGAAAAACTGTTTTTT,CASSPRDRPNEKLFF,TRBJ1-4,TRBV6-1,TRBD1,few
TGTGCCAGCAGCTTATCCGGTTCCCAAAAACTGTTTTTT,CASSLSGSQKLFF,TRBJ1-4,TRBV7-9,-,many
TGTGCCAGCACCGAAGGGACAGGCCGTTCCTACGAGCAGTACTTC,CASTEGTGRSYEQYF,TRBJ2-7,TRBV6-1,TRBD1,many
TGTGCCAGCAGCTCGGGACAGACCCTGACTTACGAGCAGTACTTC,CASSSGQTLTYEQYF,TRBJ2-7,TRBV7-2,TRBD1,-
TGTGCCAGCACCCTAGGGGAAACGGCTTTCTTT,CASTLGETAFF,TRBJ1-1,TRBV7-9,-,-
TGTGCCAGCAGCTTAATAAGGACAGGGGTGAACACCGGGGAGCTGTTTTTT,CASSLIRTGVNTGELFF,TRBJ2-2,TRBV4-2,TRBD1,few
TGCAGCGCGGGTGAGGGCAAGGAGACCCAGTACTTC,CSAGEGKETQYF,TRBJ2-5,TRBV29-1,-,many
TGCAGTGCTAGACAGATGTATGCGAACACTGAAGCTTTCTTT,CSARQMYANTEAFF,TRBJ1-1,TRBV20-1,-,-
TGCGCCAGCAGCTTGGAATACGGCTACGAGCAGTACTTC,CASSLEYGYEQYF,TRBJ2-7,TRBV5-1,-,few
TGTGCCAGCAGTTCCCCGGGGAGAGCCACCGAAAAACTGTTTTTT,CASSSPGRATEKLFF,TRBJ1-4,TRBV12-3/TRBV12-4,-,-
TGTGCCAGCAGCTTAACCCGGGACAGGGGGCGCGAAGGCTACACCTTC,CASSLTRDRGREGYTF,TRBJ1-2,TRBV9,TRBD1,-
TGTGCCAGCAGCTTATTCCCCTCAACAGATACGCAGTATTTT,CASSLFPSTDTQYF,TRBJ2-3,TRBV7-2,-,-
TGTGCCAGTAGTATTGGCGCGGGAGATTCGTACAATGAGCAGTTCTTC,CASSIGAGDSYNEQFF,TRBJ2-1,TRBV19,TRBD2,-
TGTGCCTGGAGTGTACCCCCGGGCGGGGAGTTCTTC,CAWSVPPGGEFF,TRBJ2-1,TRBV30,-,-
TGTGCCAGCTCACCGCCCGGCGGGAGACACAATGAGCAGTTCTTC,CASSPPGGRHNEQFF,TRBJ2-1,TRBV18,TRBD2,few
TGTGCCAGCAGTTATTTTACAGGGGTCCAAGAGACCCAGTACTTC,CASSYFTGVQETQYF,TRBJ2-5,TRBV6-5,TRBD1,-
TGCGCCAGCAGCGCTGGGACTAGCGGAGAAGAGACCCAGTACTTC,CASSAGTSGEETQYF,TRBJ2-5,TRBV5-1,TRBD2,-
TGTGCCAGCAGTTTATCGGCCCCGCCCCATAACACCGGGGAGCTGTTTTTT,CASSLSAPPHNTGELFF,TRBJ2-2,TRBV27,-,-
TGTGCCAGCGGTTTTTCGCGCGGGAGAACTGGGGCCAACGTCCTGACTTTC,CASGFSRGRTGANVLTF,TRBJ2-6,TRBV6-5,TRBD2,many
TGCAGCGTTGAAGGTGTAAGAGGAGACCGTAGCACAGATACGCAGTATTTT,CSVEGVRGDRSTDTQYF,TRBJ2-3,TRBV29-1,-,-
TGCGCCAGCAGCTTGGGGGGCCTCGTGGGGGGCCCCCAAGAGACCCAGTACTTC,CASSLGGLVGGPQETQYF,TRBJ2-5,TRBV5-1,-,-
TGTGCCAGCTCACAGACGGGACAGTTAACCTACGAGCAGTACTTC,CASSQTGQLTYEQYF,TRBJ2-7,TRBV18,TRBD1,-
TGTGCCAGCACAGGACTGGCCCCAAACACCGGGGAGCTGTTTTTT,CASTGLAPNTGELFF,TRBJ2-2,TRBV6-2/TRBV6-3,-,-
TGTGCCTGGAGTTTTGCTCGGACTTCGTCGGGCTACACCTTC,CAWSFARTSSGYTF,TRBJ1-2,TRBV30,-,-
TGTGCCAGCAGCAAAGATTCCTGGGACAGGGGGCAGAACTATGGCTACACCTTC,CASSKDSWDRGQNYGYTF,TRBJ1-2,TRBV21-1,-,few
TGCAGTCCCGGACAGGGGAACACTGAAGCTTTCTTT,CSPGQGNTEAFF,TRBJ1-1,TRBV20-1,TRBD1,many
TGTGCCAGCAGCTCTAGGCAGAGGAACGAGCAGTACTTC,CASSSRQRNEQYF,TRBJ2-7,TRBV7-2,-,many
TGTGCCAGCAGCCACGGCAGGGGTGGCACTGAAGCTTTCTTT,CASSHGRGGTEAFF,TRBJ1-1,TRBV13,-,few
TGCAGTGCCCCGGGCGGGGTATACAATGAGCAGTTCTTC,CSAPGGVYNEQFF,TRBJ2-1,TRBV20-1,-,-
TGTGCCAGCAGTTTACGTGGTACGGGAGAGACCCAGTACTTC,CASSLRGTGETQYF,TRBJ2-5,TRBV27,-,many
TGCAGCGTTGTCCGGGAGGGCCTGTACAATGAGCAGTTCTTC,CSVVREGLYNEQFF,TRBJ2-1,TRBV29-1,TRBD2,-
TGTGCCAGCAGTCGTAACGCCTACGAGCAGTACTTC,CASSRNAYEQYF,TRBJ2-7,TRBV28,-,few
TGTGCCAGCAGTTTAAACAGAGTGAACACTGAAGCTTTCTTT,CASSLNRVNTEAFF,TRBJ1-1,TRBV12-3/TRBV12-4,-,many
TGTGCCAGCAGCCCTGGACAGGGTAGAGAGACCCAGTACTTC,CASSPGQGRETQYF,TRBJ2-5,TRBV7-9,TRBD1,many
TGTGCCAGCAGCTCCCAGGGGGGAGGGTTCGAGCAGTACTTC,CASSSQGGGFEQYF,TRBJ2-7,TRBV7-3,-,-
TGCAGTGCTAGAGATATGACTAGCGGGAGGCTCCATCGCACAGATACGCAGTATTTT,CSARDMTSGRLHRTDTQYF,TRBJ2-3,TRBV20-1,TRBD2,few
TGTGCCACCAGTGACCCGTCAGGGGACCTTAGCACAGATACGCAGTATTTT,CATSDPSGDLSTDTQYF,TRBJ2-3,TRBV24-1,-,few
TGTGCCAGCAGGGTCAGGACTAGCGGGTTCACCGGGGAGCTGTTTTTT,CASRVRTSGFTGELFF,TRBJ2-2,TRBV21-1,-,many
TGTGCCAGCAGCTTAGTTTATGGGGGAGGCCAAAGCTCCTACAATGAGCAGTTCTTC,CASSLVYGGGQSSYNEQFF,TRBJ2-1,TRBV11-2,-,many
TGTGCCAGCAGCGTAGTGGGGGGGTTCACAGATACGCAGTATTTT,CASSVVGGFTDTQYF,TRBJ2-3,TRBV9,TRBD2,many
TGTGCCAGCAGGAGACTAGCGGGGGCGACAGATACGCAGTATTTT,CASRRLAGATDTQYF,TRBJ2-3,TRBV7-2,TRBD2,many
TGTGCCAGCAGTCTACAGGGTACCGTCGGGGAGCTGTTTTTT,CASSLQGTVGELFF,TRBJ2-2,TRBV6-5,-,few
TGTGCCAGCAGCGGGACAGGGGCGGAAGCTTTCTTT,CASSGTGAEAFF,TRBJ1-1,TRBV21-1,-,many
TGCGCCAGCAGCACGAGGGGGAAACTGTTTTTT,CASSTRGKLFF,TRBJ1-4,TRBV5-1,-,many
TGTGCGTCAGGGAATAGGAACACTGAAGCTTTCTTT,CASGNRNTEAFF,TRBJ1-1,TRBV6-2/TRBV6-3,-,-
TGTGCCAGCGGCAGGGACAGTTTTAACGAGCAGTACTTC,CASGRDSFNEQYF,TRBJ2-7,TRBV6-1,TRBD1,few
TGCGCCAGCAGCAAATCGGGACGGACGAACACTGAAGCTTTCTTT,CASSKSGRTNTEAFF,TRBJ1-1,TRBV5-1,-,many
TGTGCCAGCCTCAGGAGCGGTCCTGCTCGGAAAGGGGCAGATACGCAGTATTTT,CASLRSGPARKGADTQYF,TRBJ2-3,TRBV11-2,-,few
TGCAGTGCATGGAGCGGAAGTCTGAGCACAGATACGCAGTATTTT,CSAWSGSLSTDTQYF,TRBJ2-3,TRBV20-1,-,-
TGTGCCATCAGTGAGGTGGACAGGGTAGACACCATATATTTT,CAISEVDRVDTIYF,TRBJ1-3,TRBV10-3,TRBD1,-
TGTGCCAGCAGCTTAGCAGTTAGCGGAAGGGTAGCCAAAAACATTCAGTACTTC,CASSLAVSGRVAKNIQYF,TRBJ2-4,TRBV7-8,-,-
TGCAGTGCTAGAGTGCCGGGGGGGGCCATTCAGTACTTC,CSARVPGGAIQYF,TRBJ2-4,TRBV20-1,TRBD2,-
TGTGCCAGCAGCGTACAGCAGGGCTACGAGCAGTACTTC,CASSVQQGYEQYF,TRBJ2-7,TRBV7-8,-,many
TGTGCCAGCAGCTTAAAGCTAGCGGGAGGCCTGGTTGTGTCCGGATTAGAGACCCAGTACTTC,CASSLKLAGGLVVSGLETQYF,TRBJ2-5,TRBV7-3,TRBD2,-
TGCGCCAGCAGCTTTGGACAGGGCTACTCCACAGATACGCAGTATTTT,CASSFGQGYSTDTQYF,TRBJ2-3,TRBV5-1,TRBD1,-
TGCAGTGCTATTACACGGGACACCAGCTCCTACGAGCAGTACTTC,CSAITRDTSSYEQYF,TRBJ2-7,TRBV20-1,-,many